These 4 T cell receptor beta chains were sequenced from one sample in a study of T cell repertoires in cytomegalovirus infection (dated by TCRdb to the late 2010s). Instrument used: Illumina HiSeq 1500. The public reads were reprocessed in TCRdb via fastp at Q25 and MiXCR, keeping in-frame beta chains. When rows share a CDR3 protein, they turn into one entry using the most common DNA and genes. The sample profile shows just over 300,000 distinct CDR3 sequences; around a sixth of them were found once. In total, the top ten clones hold about 11% of the sample. The material sequenced was PBMCs. These receptors were obtained from a human donor in good health (CMV status not recorded). Some clones in this sample may be carry-over from other donors' samples.

The chain links TRBV5-1 to TRBJ2-6, with D uncertain. The V end lost 3 bases, the J end lost 0 bases, and 13 bases lay between the germline ends. This CDR3 spans 17 amino acids. Germline V CDR1 and CDR2: SGHRS, YFSETQ. The CDR3 is CASSSGGLSSGANVLTF. The CDR3 bases are TGCGCCAGCAGCTCCGGTGGGCTCAGCTCTGGGGCCAACGTCCTGACTTTC. The entire variable domain, with the rest obtained from reference TRBV5-1 and TRBJ2-6, is as follows: KAGVTQTPRYLIKTRGQQVTLSCSPISGHRSVSWYQQTPGQGLQFLFEYFSETQRNKGNFPGRFSGRQFSNSRSEMNVSTLELGDSALYLCASSSGGLSSGANVLTFGAGSRLTVL.

This clonotype was seen repeatedly, ten times or more. The V gene is TRBV12-3 or TRBV12-4, the J gene TRBJ1-5; 7 bases fit TRBD1. V gave up 5 bases and J gave up 5 bases; unmatched junction bases: 15. The CDR3 has 17 residues. CDR3 sequence (DNA): TGTGCCAGCAGTCCGAGCCGCGGGACAGATTACCATCAGCCCCAGCATTTT. Amino acids: CASSPSRGTDYHQPQHF.

This clonotype was counted at least ten times. The J gene is TRBJ1-2, the V gene TRBV20-1; D is perhaps TRBD1 (5 bases). Germline V lookup: CDR1 DFQATT, CDR2 SNEGSKA (reference sequence). V lost 6 bases, J lost 7 bases, and 12 bases lay in between. This CDR3 contains 11 residues. CDR3 DNA: TGCAGTGCCGGGACCTTGAGTGGCTACACCTTC. Translated, it gives CSAGTLSGYTF.

This clonotype was seen many times. V is TRBV4-1 and J is TRBJ1-5, with 7 bases that match TRBD1. This CDR3 region has 16 residues. CDR1 is MGHRA, CDR2 YSYEKL, per germline. V lost 3 bases and J lost 5; bases outside the gene matches: 10. CDR3 region: CASSQVGGLRDQPQHF. The CDR3 nucleotides are TGCGCCAGCAGCCAGGTAGGGGGCTTGAGGGATCAGCCCCAGCATTTT.